Presented here are 27 T cell receptor beta chains from one specimen sequenced in a study of blood T cell repertoires in COVID-19. Sequenced by immunoSEQ multiplex PCR; TCRdb stores in-frame clones only, minus some. The sample holds tens of thousands of clones, approximately 88% seen once. The sample taken for sequencing was peripheral blood. The receptors stem from a man aged 50 to 59 with COVID-19, enrolled during active disease.

This clone has only one observation. The chain carries TRBV5-1 and TRBJ2-1; 9 bases align to TRBD1. J was trimmed by 3 bases and V by 4 bases; bases with no gene match: 5. CDR1 and CDR2 (germline): SGHRS, YFSETQ. The CDR3 totals 15 residues. For the CDR3, the DNA is TGCGCCAGCAGCATACAGGGGGCAGGCTACAATGAGCAGTTCTTC. This codes for CASSIQGAGYNEQFF.

J is TRBJ1-4 and V is TRBV27; a possible D gene is TRBD1 (6 bases). CDR3 length: 13 residues. The ends were cut back, 2 bases at V and 8 bases at J, with 9 bases in the middle. Germline CDR1 MNHEY, CDR2 SMNVEV (reference sequence). Here the CDR3 reads CASSLEQGEKLFF. The DNA for the CDR3 is TGTGCCAGCAGTTTAGAACAGGGCGAAAAACTGTTTTTT.

This clone is a singleton in its sample. The chain links TRBV11-2 to TRBJ2-7; the match to TRBD1 covers 9 bases. CDR1 is SGHAT and CDR2 is FQNNGV in the germline V gene. With V trimmed by 7 bases and J by 4 bases, 2 bases remained unmatched. The CDR3 loop spans 12 amino acids. The DNA for the CDR3 is TGTGCCAGCATAGGACAGGGGTACGAGCAGTACTTC. Its protein is CASIGQGYEQYF. Supplemented by reference TRBV11-2 and TRBJ2-7, the full variable domain reads EAGVAQSPRYKIIEKRQSVAFWCNPISGHATLYWYQQILGQGPKLLIQFQNNGVVDDSQLPKDRFSAERLKGVDSTLKIQPAKLEDSAVYLCASIGQGYEQYFGPGTRLTVT.

V is TRBV15 and J is TRBJ2-7; 7 bases match TRBD1. The J segment lost 0 bases and the V segment lost 3 bases, leaving 2 bases of the junction unmatched. CDR3 size: 14 residues. CDR1 LNHNV and CDR2 YYDKDF come from the germline V gene (reference sequence). The CDR3 loop is CATSRDRSSYEQYF. The CDR3 nucleotides read TGTGCCACCAGCAGGGACAGGAGCTCCTACGAGCAGTACTTC.

This chain uses TRBV7-2 with TRBJ2-2, with 8 bases identical to TRBD2. The V and J ends lost 8 bases and 6 bases, in that order; junction bases with no gene match: 8. Looked up from germline, CDR1 is SGHTA and CDR2 is FQGNSA. This CDR3 is 14 amino acids long. CDR3 in amino acids: CASGGLAGAGELFF. Here the CDR3 DNA reads TGTGCCAGCGGCGGACTAGCTGGGGCCGGGGAGCTGTTTTTT.

The V and J genes are TRBV9 and TRBJ2-7; D is undetermined. The CDR3 has 13 residues. Per the germline V gene, CDR1 is SGDLS and CDR2 is YYNGEE. V lost 1 base, J lost 3 bases, and 8 bases lay in between. The CDR3 loop is CASSVYSNYEQYF. The CDR3 DNA reads TGTGCCAGCAGCGTATACTCAAACTACGAGCAGTACTTC.

This clone was detected only a few times. The chain employs TRBV15 and TRBJ1-6; 10 bases agree with TRBD1. V lost 3 bases and J lost 7; bases outside the gene matches: 12. CDR1 is LNHNV, CDR2 YYDKDF, per germline (reference sequence). The CDR3 extends over 18 amino acids. The CDR3 DNA is TGTGCCACCAGCAGGGACTCCCGGGACAGGGGCTACAATTCACCCCTCCACTTT. Protein sequence: CATSRDSRDRGYNSPLHF. Full variable domain (remainder filled in from reference TRBV15 and TRBJ1-6): DAMVIQNPRYQVTQFGKPVTLSCSQTLNHNVMYWYQQKSSQAPKLLFHYYDKDFNNEADTPDNFQSRRPNTSFCFLDIRSPGLGDTAMYLCATSRDSRDRGYNSPLHFGNGTRLTVT.

V and J are TRBV13 and TRBJ2-5; 10 nucleotides align to TRBD1. V lost 3 bases to trimming and J lost 1 base; unmatched junction nucleotides: 5. This CDR3 has 16 residues. Germline values: CDR1 PRHDT, CDR2 FYEKMQ (reference sequence). The CDR3 sequence: CASSLGDRGSQETQYF. DNA for the CDR3: TGTGCCAGCAGCTTGGGGGACAGGGGAAGCCAAGAGACCCAGTACTTC. The entire variable domain, with the rest obtained from reference TRBV13 and TRBJ2-5, is as follows: AAGVIQSPRHLIKEKRETATLKCYPIPRHDTVYWYQQGPGQDPQFLISFYEKMQSDKGSIPDRFSAQQFSDYHSELNMSSLELGDSALYFCASSLGDRGSQETQYFGPGTRLLVL.

The V and J genes are TRBV7-8 and TRBJ1-2; 7 bases are shared with TRBD1. Germline V CDR1 and CDR2: SGHVS, FQNEAQ. V gave up 6 bases and J gave up 6 bases; unmatched junction bases: 13. This CDR3 is 15 amino acids long. CDR3 DNA sequence: TGTGCCAGCAGTTATCTATCTGGGACAGAGGATGGCTACACCTTC. Translating it yields CASSYLSGTEDGYTF.

This clone was detected only a few times. J is TRBJ2-7 and V is TRBV5-1; D gene uncertain. The V and J ends lost 4 bases and 4 bases respectively, with 21 bases between them. Germline loops: CDR1 SGHRS, CDR2 YFSETQ. The CDR3 spans 16 residues. Here the CDR3 reads CASSPNQARTIYEQYF. In nucleotides, the CDR3 is TGCGCCAGCAGCCCAAATCAGGCCAGAACCATTTACGAGCAGTACTTC.

The CDR3 bases are TGTGCCAGCAGCAAACAGGGGGCTTCGAACACTGAAGCTTTCTTT. Protein: CASSKQGASNTEAFF. This sequence joins TRBV5-4 and TRBJ1-1; 9 bases are a match to TRBD1. Germline values: CDR1 SGHNT, CDR2 YYREEE (reference sequence). J gave up 1 base and V 4 bases, and 5 bases lay outside the gene matches. The CDR3 is made up of 15 amino acids.

This rearrangement joins TRBV14 to TRBJ1-3; D gene ambiguous. The germline V gene encodes CDR1 SGHDN and CDR2 FVKESK. This CDR3 is 14 amino acids long. V lost 1 base and J lost 2, with 6 bases in between. The CDR3 DNA sequence: TGTGCCAGCAGCCAAGCAGGCGCTGGAAACACCATATATTTT. Protein product: CASSQAGAGNTIYF.

The rearrangement links TRBV27 to TRBJ1-1, with D maybe TRBD1 (6 bases). Trimming took 9 bases from V and 4 from J, leaving 12 bases between them. Per the germline V gene, CDR1 is MNHEY and CDR2 is SMNVEV (reference sequence). This CDR3 is built from 12 residues. CDR3 sequence reads: CASRTGPTEAFF. CDR3 nucleotides: TGTGCCAGTAGAACAGGGCCCACTGAAGCTTTCTTT.

V gene TRBV6-6 combines with J gene TRBJ1-5; tentatively, D is TRBD1 (6 bases). CDR3 length: 14 residues. Germline V gene data show CDR1 as MNHNY and CDR2 as SVGAGI (reference sequence). V was cut by 2 bases and J by 6 bases, with 11 bases left in between. The CDR3 loop is CASSYATGIQPQHF. As DNA, the CDR3 is TGTGCCAGCAGTTACGCGACAGGCATTCAGCCCCAGCATTTT.

The chain recombines TRBV3-1 (or the pseudogene TRBV3-2) with TRBJ1-6; 7 nucleotides agree with TRBD1. This CDR3 is 17 amino acids long. Per the germline V gene, CDR1 is LGHDT and CDR2 is YNNKEL (reference sequence). V shed 2 bases, J shed 7 bases, and the junction held 11 bases outside the gene matches. CDR3 region: CASSQFPPGQTNSPLHF. CDR3 sequence (DNA): TGTGCCAGCAGCCAATTTCCTCCGGGACAGACAAATTCACCCCTCCACTTT.

The genes are TRBV2 and TRBJ2-3; 9 nucleotides align to TRBD1. Trimming took 6 bases from V and 8 from J; bases not matched to a gene: 9. The CDR3 runs 14 residues. Germline CDR1 is SNHLY and CDR2 is FYNNEI. Here the CDR3 DNA reads TGTGCCAGCAGAGGTACAGGGGGCTGGGGTACGCAGTATTTT. Residues: CASRGTGGWGTQYF. Using reference TRBV2 and TRBJ2-3 for the parts outside the CDR3, the full variable domain is EPEVTQTPSHQVTQMGQEVILRCVPISNHLYFYWYRQILGQKVEFLVSFYNNEISEKSEIFDDQFSVERPDGSNFTLKIRSTKLEDSAMYFCASRGTGGWGTQYFGPGTRLTVL.

This chain links TRBV6-4 with TRBJ1-5; D ambiguous. Trimming removed 5 bases at V and 6 bases at J, with 11 bases between. This CDR3 contains 13 residues. CDR1 MRHNA and CDR2 SNTAGT come from the germline V gene. CDR3 amino acids: CASSPETGQPQHF. CDR3 in DNA: TGTGCCAGCAGTCCGGAGACGGGTCAGCCCCAGCATTTT.

The chain is built from TRBV6-4 and TRBJ1-2; TRBD1 might be the D (5 bases). With 2 bases removed from V and 6 bases from J, the gap between germline ends came to 19 bases. Germline V gene sequence: CDR1 MRHNA, CDR2 SNTAGT. The CDR3 consists of 16 residues. CDR3 sequence (DNA): TGTGCCAGCAGTGACACTTCCGACAGCACCTACAATGGCTACACCTTC. Translating gives CASSDTSDSTYNGYTF.

This rearrangement joins TRBV12-3 or TRBV12-4 to TRBJ1-2; D uncertain. This CDR3 region has 12 residues. The V and J ends lost 4 bases and 5 bases respectively, with 8 bases between them. This chain's CDR3 is CASSYSLYGYTF. CDR3 bases: TGTGCCAGCAGTTACAGCCTTTATGGCTACACCTTC.

The V call is TRBV30, the J call TRBJ2-7; 8 bases line up with TRBD1. The V segment lost 3 bases and the J segment 2 bases; nucleotides outside the gene matches: 6. Per germline, CDR1 GTSNPN and CDR2 SVGIG (reference sequence). The CDR3 is made up of 14 amino acids. The CDR3: CAWREDRGTYEQYF. The CDR3 bases are TGTGCCTGGAGAGAAGACAGGGGAACCTACGAGCAGTACTTC.

The chain couples TRBV19 to TRBJ2-1; 8 bases agree with TRBD2. V was clipped by 6 bases and J by 1 base; unmatched bases: 2. Per germline, CDR1 LNHDA and CDR2 SQIVND (reference sequence). The CDR3 is 14 residues long. CDR3 bases: TGTGCCAGTAGGAGCGGGGGTTCCTACAATGAGCAGTTCTTC. Its translation: CASRSGGSYNEQFF. Looking up the rest from reference TRBV19 and TRBJ2-1 gives the full variable domain: DGGITQSPKYLFRKEGQNVTLSCEQNLNHDAMYWYRQDPGQGLRLIYYSQIVNDFQKGDIAEGYSVSREKKESFPLTVTSAQKNPTAFYLCASRSGGSYNEQFFGPGTRLTVL.

The J gene is TRBJ1-2, the V gene TRBV30; 7 nucleotides match TRBD1. The V segment lost 3 bases and the J segment 0 bases; nucleotides outside the gene matches: 19. The CDR3 length is 19 residues. CDR1 and CDR2 from the germline V gene are GTSNPN and SVGIG (reference sequence). The CDR3 spells CAWRNPGGIGTAANYGYTF. As DNA, the CDR3 is TGTGCCTGGAGGAACCCCGGGGGAATAGGGACAGCAGCTAACTATGGCTACACCTTC.

The sample holds one count of this clone. The J gene is TRBJ2-1, the V gene TRBV4-1; the D is unclear. Germline CDR1 MGHRA, CDR2 YSYEKL. V was pared by 1 base and J by 0 bases, with 10 bases between. This CDR3 has 16 residues. CDR3 sequence reads: CASSQVGDSSYNEQFF. The CDR3 region has the DNA TGCGCCAGCAGCCAAGTCGGTGATAGCTCCTACAATGAGCAGTTCTTC.

The chain recombines TRBV9 with TRBJ2-3, with TRBD1 as a possible D gene (5 bases). The CDR3 has 14 residues. Trimming cost V 3 bases and J 0 bases, with 8 bases left between them. The germline V gene encodes CDR1 SGDLS and CDR2 YYNGEE. CDR3 nucleotides: TGTGCCAGCAGCGCGACAGTTAGCACAGATACGCAGTATTTT. It translates to CASSATVSTDTQYF.

This clone showed up just once. This chain connects TRBV28 to TRBJ2-6; D perhaps matches TRBD2 (5 bases). Trimming took 7 bases from V and 5 from J, leaving 12 bases between them. CDR1 is MDHEN and CDR2 is SYDVKM in the germline V gene. This CDR3 spans 14 amino acids. CDR3 nucleotide sequence: TGTGCCAGCAAAGTCGGGGTCTGGGCCAACGTCCTGACTTTC. It translates to CASKVGVWANVLTF. Full variable domain (missing parts from reference TRBV28 and TRBJ2-6): DVKVTQSSRYLVKRTGEKVFLECVQDMDHENMFWYRQDPGLGLRLIYFSYDVKMKEKGDIPEGYSVSREKKERFSLILESASTNQTSMYLCASKVGVWANVLTFGAGSRLTVL.

V is TRBV19 and J is TRBJ1-2; D is uncertain. Germline V gene data show CDR1 as LNHDA and CDR2 as SQIVND (reference sequence). V lost 3 bases to trimming and J lost 3 bases, with 11 bases between them. The CDR3 extends over 14 amino acids. CDR3 amino acids: CASSISFRYYGYTF. The CDR3 DNA reads TGTGCCAGTAGTATCTCGTTCAGGTACTATGGCTACACCTTC.

A few counts support this clone. This chain links TRBV3-1 (or the pseudogene TRBV3-2) with TRBJ1-1; 9 positions agree with TRBD1. This CDR3 is 14 amino acids long. CDR1 is LGHDT, CDR2 YNNKEL, per germline (reference sequence). Germline trimming cut 5 bases from V and 8 bases from J; bases unmatched to any gene: 9. CDR3 DNA sequence: TGTGCCAGCAGCGACCGGACAGGGGTCAGAGAAGCTTTCTTT. Translated, it gives CASSDRTGVREAFF.